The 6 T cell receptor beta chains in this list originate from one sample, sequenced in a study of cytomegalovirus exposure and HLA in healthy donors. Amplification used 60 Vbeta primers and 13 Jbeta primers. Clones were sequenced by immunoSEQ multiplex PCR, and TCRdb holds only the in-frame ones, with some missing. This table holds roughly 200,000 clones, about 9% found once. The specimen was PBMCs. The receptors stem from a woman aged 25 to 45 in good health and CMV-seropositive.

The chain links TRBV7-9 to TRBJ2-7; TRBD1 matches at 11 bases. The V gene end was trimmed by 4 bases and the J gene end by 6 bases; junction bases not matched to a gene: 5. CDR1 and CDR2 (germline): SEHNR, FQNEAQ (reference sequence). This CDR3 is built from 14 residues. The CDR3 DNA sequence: TGTGCCAGCAGCTACACAGGACAGGGGGCCGAGCAGTACTTC. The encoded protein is CASSYTGQGAEQYF.

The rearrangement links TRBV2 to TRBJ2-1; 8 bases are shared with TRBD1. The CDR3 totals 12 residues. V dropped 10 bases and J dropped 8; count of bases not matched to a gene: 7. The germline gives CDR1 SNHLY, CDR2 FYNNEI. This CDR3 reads CANPDRVDEQFF. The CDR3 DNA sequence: TGTGCCAACCCGGACAGGGTGGATGAGCAGTTCTTC.

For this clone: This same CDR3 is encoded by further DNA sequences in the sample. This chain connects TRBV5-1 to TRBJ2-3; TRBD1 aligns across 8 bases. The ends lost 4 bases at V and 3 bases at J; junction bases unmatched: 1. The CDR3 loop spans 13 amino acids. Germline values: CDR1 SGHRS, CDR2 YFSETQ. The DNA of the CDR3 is TGCGCCAGCAGCGGACAGGGTACAGATACGCAGTATTTT. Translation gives CASSGQGTDTQYF.

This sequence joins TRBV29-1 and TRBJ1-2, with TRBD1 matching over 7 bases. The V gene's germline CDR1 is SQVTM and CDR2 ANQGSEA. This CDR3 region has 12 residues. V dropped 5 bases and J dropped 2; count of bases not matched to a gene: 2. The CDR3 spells CSVTQGNYGYTF. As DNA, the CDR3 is TGCAGCGTTACACAGGGGAACTATGGCTACACCTTC.

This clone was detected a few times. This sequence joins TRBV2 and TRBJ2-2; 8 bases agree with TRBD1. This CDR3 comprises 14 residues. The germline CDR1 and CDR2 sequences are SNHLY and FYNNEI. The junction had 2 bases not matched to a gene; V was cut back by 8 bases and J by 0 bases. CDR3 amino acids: CASGGQANTGELFF. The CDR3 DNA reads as TGTGCCAGCGGGGGACAGGCGAACACCGGGGAGCTGTTTTTT.

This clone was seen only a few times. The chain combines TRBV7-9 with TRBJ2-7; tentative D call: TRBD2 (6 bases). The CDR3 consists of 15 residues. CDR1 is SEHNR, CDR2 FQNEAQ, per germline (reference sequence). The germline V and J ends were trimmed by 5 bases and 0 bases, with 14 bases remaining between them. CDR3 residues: CASSIQLANSYEQYF. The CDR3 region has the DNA TGTGCCAGCAGCATTCAACTAGCTAACTCCTACGAGCAGTACTTC.